Given below is one T cell receptor (beta chain) in context. Its antigen remains unidentified. Qualities for individual bases were not recorded, and no much larger clone is one base off. This sample is drawn from a study of graft-versus-host responses after intestinal transplantation (dated by TCRdb to about 2021). The study in broad terms: The transplants that recipients got were multivisceral, liver-intestinal, or isolated intestinal. After intestinal transplantation, graft-versus-host and host-versus-graft alloreactive T cell clones in the graft, circulation and bone marrow were tracked using bulk TCR-beta CDR3 sequencing. The cohort enrolled approximately 24 intestinal transplant recipients, one of whom was a retransplant, and a few patients without pretransplant specimens were excluded. Samples from a few later patients were sequenced in-house on an Illumina MiSeq with MiXCR processing rather than by the commercial service. A peak of at least 4% donor T cells among recipient peripheral blood mononuclear cells was the definition used for donor T cell macrochimerism. Alloreactive clones were identified by sequencing pre-transplant mixed lymphocyte reaction products and comparing these products with unstimulated pre-transplant donor and recipient T cells. Anti-thymocyte globulin induction was given to all recipients, followed by maintenance tacrolimus and steroids for approximately three years. What the research found in general, with its limitations: Conclusions were limited by the relatively low number and heterogeneity of intestinal transplant patients. GvH clones were found in recipient bone marrow, and some of the GvH clones appeared earlier in ileal mucosa or blood, which is consistent with an intestinal mucosal origin. In the allografts of patients with donor T cell macrochimerism, GvH to HvG T cell clonal ratios were high. Early after transplant, declines in HvG clones were associated with peak levels of circulating GvH clones.

The time point label on this specimen signifies: cells obtained before transplantation from donor or recipient. CD3+CD4+ and CD3+CD8+ populations were FACS-sorted from unstimulated pre-transplant donor and recipient cells taken from spleen or lymph nodes. The protocol used for the library was the immunoSEQ multiplex PCR assay. In most patients, genomic DNA was isolated using the Qiagen DNeasy Blood and Tissue Kit and sent frozen to Adaptive Biotechnologies for TCR sequencing. Adaptive Biotechnologies carried out high-throughput TCR-beta CDR3 sequencing of genomic DNA for most patients. The original methods were these. TCR sequencing data for roughly 20 patients were retrieved from Adaptive's ImmunoSEQ software; three other patients were processed with MiXCR and VDJtools. CD4 versus CD8 sorting errors were corrected by removing sequences found in both subsets at a frequency ratio below 5:1. Because the origin of CDR3 nucleotide sequences shared between donor and recipient could not be assigned, those sequences were removed. At least 2-fold expansion over unstimulated cells and a minimum CFSE-low frequency of 0.002% (template counts) or 0.001% (read counts) were required for clones to be classified as alloreactive. Clones detected in sequenced pre-transplant spleen, lymph node, or MLR CFSE-low populations of the donor or recipient were defined as mappable. The cumulative frequency of alloreactive clones was calculated as a percentage of all sequences, weighted by copy number. TCRdb provides this immuneACCESS table in a form limited to in-frame rearrangements. Some clones are lacking; in checked studies, under half of them reflect an unresolved V gene, and why the rest are absent is not known. V, J and clone size are taken as reported in that table, and D and trimming were inferred from the DNA itself. The sample records tens of thousands of clones, 90% of which are singletons. Less than 5% of the sample is held by the ten biggest clonotypes.

Measured from the cysteine to the phenylalanine, the CDR3 is 13 residues long. The DNA shown is the 39-base CDR3, in frame from base 1. Looking up the germline V gene (reference sequence) yields CDR1 LNHDA and CDR2 SQIVND. V and J are truncated by 3 bases and 5 bases respectively, leaving an intervening sequence of 7 bases. The sequence joins TRBV19 to TRBJ2-2; no D gene call is confident. The sample was unstimulated CD8+ T cells sorted from spleen or lymph node cells, taken before transplant. The TCR was taken from a human donor who was the organ donor for an intestinal transplant. The nucleotide sequence is given as TGTGCCAGTAGTATGAGGTGGACCGGGGAGCTGTTTTTT. It encodes CASSMRWTGELFF.